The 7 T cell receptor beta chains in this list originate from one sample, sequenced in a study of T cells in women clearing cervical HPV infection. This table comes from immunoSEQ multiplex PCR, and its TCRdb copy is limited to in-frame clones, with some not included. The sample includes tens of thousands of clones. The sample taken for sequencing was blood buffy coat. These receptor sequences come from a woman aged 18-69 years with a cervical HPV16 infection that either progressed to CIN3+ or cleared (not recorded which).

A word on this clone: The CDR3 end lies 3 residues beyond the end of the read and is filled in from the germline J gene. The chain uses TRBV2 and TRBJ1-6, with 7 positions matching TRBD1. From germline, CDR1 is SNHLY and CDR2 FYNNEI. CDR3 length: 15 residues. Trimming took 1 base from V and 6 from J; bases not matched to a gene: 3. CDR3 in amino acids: CASSEEGTANSPLHF. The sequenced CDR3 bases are TGTGCCAGCAGTGAAGAAGGGACAGCTAATTCACCC.

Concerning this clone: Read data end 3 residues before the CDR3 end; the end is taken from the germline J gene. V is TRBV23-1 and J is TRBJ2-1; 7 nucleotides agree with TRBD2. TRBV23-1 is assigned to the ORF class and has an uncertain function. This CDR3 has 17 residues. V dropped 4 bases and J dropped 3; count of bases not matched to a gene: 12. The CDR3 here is CASSPWRWTSGYNEQFF. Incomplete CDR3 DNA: TGCGCCAGCAGTCCGTGGAGGTGGACTAGTGGCTACAATGAG.

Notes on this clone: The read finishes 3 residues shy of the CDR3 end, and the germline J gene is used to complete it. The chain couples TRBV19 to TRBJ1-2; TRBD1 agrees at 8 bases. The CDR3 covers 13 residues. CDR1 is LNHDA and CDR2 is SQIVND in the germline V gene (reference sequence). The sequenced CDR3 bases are TGTGCCAGTAGCGTGACAGGGGTCCACGAC. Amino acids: CASSVTGVHD. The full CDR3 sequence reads CASSVTGVHDYTF.

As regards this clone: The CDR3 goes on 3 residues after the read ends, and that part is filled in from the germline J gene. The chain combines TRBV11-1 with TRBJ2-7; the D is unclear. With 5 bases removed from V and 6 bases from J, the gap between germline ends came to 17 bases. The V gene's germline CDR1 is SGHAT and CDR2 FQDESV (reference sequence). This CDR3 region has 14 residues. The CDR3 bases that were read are TGTGCCAGCAGCCCCAGGAGATCCATCCGCGAG. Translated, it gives CASSPRRSIRE. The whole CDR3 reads CASSPRRSIREQYF.

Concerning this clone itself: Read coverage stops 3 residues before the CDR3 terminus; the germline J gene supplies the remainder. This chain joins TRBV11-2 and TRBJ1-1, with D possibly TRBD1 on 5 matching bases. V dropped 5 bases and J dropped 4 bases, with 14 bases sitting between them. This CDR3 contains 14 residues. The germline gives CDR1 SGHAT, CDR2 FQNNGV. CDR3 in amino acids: CASSLYRGSTEAFF. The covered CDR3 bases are TGTGCCAGCAGCCTCTATAGGGGCAGCACTGAA.

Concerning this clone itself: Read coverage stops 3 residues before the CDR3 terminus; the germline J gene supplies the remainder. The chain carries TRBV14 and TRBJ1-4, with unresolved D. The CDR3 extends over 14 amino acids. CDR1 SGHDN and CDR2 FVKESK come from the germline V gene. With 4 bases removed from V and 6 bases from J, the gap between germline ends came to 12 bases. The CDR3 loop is CASSPVGPHEKLFF. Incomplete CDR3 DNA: TGTGCCAGCAGCCCCGTGGGCCCGCATGAAAAA.

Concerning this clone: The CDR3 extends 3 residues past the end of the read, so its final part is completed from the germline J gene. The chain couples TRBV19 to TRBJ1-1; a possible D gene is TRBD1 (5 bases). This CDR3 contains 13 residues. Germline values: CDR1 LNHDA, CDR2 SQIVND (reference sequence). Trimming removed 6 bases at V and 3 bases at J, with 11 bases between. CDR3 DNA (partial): TGTGCCAGTAGCCTCCGGGGGTACACTGAA. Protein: CASSLRGYTE. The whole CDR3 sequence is CASSLRGYTEAFF.